This T cell receptor (beta chain) was profiled in a study of T cell repertoires in cytomegalovirus infection (dated by TCRdb to the late 2010s). Regarding the complete study: Peptide stimulations targeted recently identified HLA-C-restricted CMV epitopes, whose presentation resists viral immunomodulation, together with well-studied HLA-B-restricted epitopes. The HLA type of each donor mattered for the analysis, because public TCR beta signatures pointed to carriage of CMV infection along with the matching HLA type. The full study reports these points: The ex vivo response was dominated by HLA-C-restricted CMV-specific TCR beta clonotypes, and the single most frequent clonotype in two of eight donors was supplied by these HLA-C-restricted clonotypes. Carriers of CMV infection plus the relevant HLA type were discriminated by the cumulative frequency of public TCR beta family members in the study cohort and in an independent roughly 340-donor cohort.

In the paper's terms, the treatment or condition label means: in vitro stimulation with specific CMV peptide epitopes to enrich CMV-specific T cells. Measured from the cysteine to the phenylalanine, the CDR3 is 14 residues long. Kept here is only the CDR3 DNA, which spans 42 bases and is read in frame from base 1. From a lookup of the germline V gene, CDR1 and CDR2 are MNHEY and SVGAGI. At the junction V is shortened by 7 bases and J by 6 bases, with 16 bases in between. Only a few counts were recorded for this clonotype. Its cognate antigen has yet to be identified. No much larger clone exists at a distance of one base, and base qualities are not known. Sequencing took place on an Illumina HiSeq 1500. TCRdb's own reprocessing of the public reads used fastp at Q25 and MiXCR and kept productive beta chains. Rows merge per CDR3 protein into single entries with the most common DNA and genes. The sample table holds about 400,000 distinct CDR3 sequences, of which about a third were seen once. The top ten clones comprise 13% of the sample.

The starting material was cultured PBMCs, obtained from culture after CMV antigen stimulation. The TCR sequence derives from a human donor in good health (CMV status not recorded). Some clones in this sample may be carry-over from other donors' samples. The chain is encoded by TRBV6-5 joined to TRBJ2-1; perhaps TRBD2 is the D gene, with 5 bases matching. The sequenced DNA: TGTGCCAGCAAGTTCGAGGGAGCAGTCAATGAGCAGTTCTTC. It translates as CASKFEGAVNEQFF.